This entry describes one T cell receptor (beta chain). Its cognate antigen is unknown. Germline lookup yields CDR1 SGHRS and CDR2 YFSETQ. Trimming took off 0 bases at V and 4 bases at J, with 10 bases between the two ends. The CDR3 extends over 14 amino acids. TEMRA cells underwent FACS enrichment and CD8+ and CD4+ T cells underwent negative isolation. The sample is drawn from a study of CD8 T cells in Susac syndrome. Study observations and caveats: Regarding the TCR sequencing and HLA analysis, the study admitted that a relatively small number of individuals were involved.

RNA amounts of roughly 0.5 to 1 ug underwent reverse transcription with random hexamers. TCRdb re-analysed the immunoSEQ multiplex PCR reads in MiXCR, keeping a single row per CDR3 protein. The repertoire holds over 350,000 distinct CDR3 sequences, with approximately 89% as singletons. Specimen: CD8+ T cells from PBMCs. V and J are TRBV5-1 and TRBJ1-2; D unclear. The TCR comes from a human donor with multiple sclerosis. The chain's CDR3 is CASSLGNSLYGYTF. DNA for the CDR3: TGCGCCAGCAGCTTGGGTAACAGCCTCTATGGCTACACCTTC. Based on the CDR3 plus reference TRBV5-1 and TRBJ1-2, the full variable domain is KAGVTQTPRYLIKTRGQQVTLSCSPISGHRSVSWYQQTPGQGLQFLFEYFSETQRNKGNFPGRFSGRQFSNSRSEMNVSTLELGDSALYLCASSLGNSLYGYTFGSGTRLTVV.